This T cell receptor (beta chain) came from a study of blood T cell repertoires in COVID-19. The germline V gene encodes CDR1 SGHAT and CDR2 FQNNGV. This CDR3 is built from 12 residues. Trimming left V 4 bases short and J 3 bases short, with 7 bases between. TCRdb's table, derived via immunoSEQ multiplex PCR, lists solely in-frame clones and lacks some. The top ten clones hold under 5% of a sample with about 140,000 clones, 80% to 85% of them seen once. The sample was peripheral blood. The origin of this receptor is a woman between 55 and 75 years old with acute or convalescent COVID-19. V and J are TRBV11-2 and TRBJ2-7; no clear D. The CDR3 coding sequence is TGTGCCAGCAGCTCGTTTAGCTACGAGCAGTACTTC. It translates to CASSSFSYEQYF.